This TCR beta chain was profiled in a study of patients and donors after allogeneic stem cell transplantation. TCRdb ran MiXCR on the RT-PCR reads and lists one entry per CDR3 protein. The table shows some 880,000 distinct CDR3 sequences, with roughly 18% occurring only once. V was cut by 0 bases and J by 7 bases, with 21 bases left in between. CDR1 is MNHNS and CDR2 is SASEGT in the germline V gene. This CDR3 has 17 amino acids. The rearrangement uses TRBV6-1 and TRBJ1-1; no firm D call. Source material: blood, either unsorted or a sorted T cell fraction (not recorded which). The TCR was taken from a human donor who was either an allogeneic HSCT recipient or a stem cell or donor lymphocyte infusion donor (not recorded which). It is not recorded whose cells these are; they may come from a transplant donor. Here the CDR3 DNA reads TGTGCCAGCAGTGAAGCCATGGTTTGGGGAGGGCCATTTGAAGCTTTCTTT. Its protein product is CASSEAMVWGGPFEAFF.